This T cell receptor (beta chain) came from a study of T cell responses to AZD1222 COVID-19 vaccine. Study-level findings and limits: Spike was spanned by vaccine-associated CD4 TCRs, with dominance at 160-218 and 743-854. Donors were mostly white British, more females; clonal diversity possibly underestimated. In all cases, repertoires were sampled only after the peak T cell response.

Trimming took 4 bases from V and 0 from J, leaving 5 bases between them. The CDR3 has 13 residues. Germline CDR1 and CDR2: SGHRS and YFSETQ. This clone was picked up a small number of times. The antigen remains unidentified. TCRdb's copy holds only in-frame clones and misses some; the assay was immunoSEQ multiplex PCR. Of 150,000 to 200,000 clones in the sample, about 88% were seen once. Pooling of second doses given at about 4 or about 12 weeks was done. The chain links TRBV5-1 to TRBJ1-3; D unclear. The sequence was collected from an adult who received the AZD1222 COVID-19 vaccine. The sample consisted of peripheral blood, taken 28 days after the second AZD1222 dose. The CDR3 region is CASSGLSGNTIYF. CDR3 bases: TGCGCCAGCAGCGGTCTCTCTGGAAACACCATATATTTT.